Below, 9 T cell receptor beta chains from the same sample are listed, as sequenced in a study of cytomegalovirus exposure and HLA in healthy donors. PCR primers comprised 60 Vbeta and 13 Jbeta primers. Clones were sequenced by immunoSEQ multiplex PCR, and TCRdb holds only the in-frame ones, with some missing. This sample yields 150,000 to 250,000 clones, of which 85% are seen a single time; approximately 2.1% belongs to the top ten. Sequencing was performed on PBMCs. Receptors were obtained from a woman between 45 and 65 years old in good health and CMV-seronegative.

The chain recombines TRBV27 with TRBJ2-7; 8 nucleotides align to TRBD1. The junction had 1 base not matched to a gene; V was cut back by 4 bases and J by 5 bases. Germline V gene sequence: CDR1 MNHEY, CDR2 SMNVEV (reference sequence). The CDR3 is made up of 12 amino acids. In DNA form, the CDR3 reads TGTGCCAGCAGTTCGACAGGGGACGAGCAGTACTTC. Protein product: CASSSTGDEQYF.

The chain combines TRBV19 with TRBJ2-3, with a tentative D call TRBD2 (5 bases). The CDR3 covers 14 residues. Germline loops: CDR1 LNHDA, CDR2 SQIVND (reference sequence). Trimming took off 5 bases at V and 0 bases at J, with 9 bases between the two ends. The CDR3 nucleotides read TGTGCCAGTAGTCCCCGGGAAAGCACAGATACGCAGTATTTT. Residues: CASSPRESTDTQYF.

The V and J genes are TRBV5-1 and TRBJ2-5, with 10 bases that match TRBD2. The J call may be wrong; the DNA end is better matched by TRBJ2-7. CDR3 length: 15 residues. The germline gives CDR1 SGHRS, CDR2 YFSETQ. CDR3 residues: CASSLALAGSHEQYF. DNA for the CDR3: TGCGCCAGCAGCTTGGCACTAGCGGGGTCCCACGAGCAGTACTTC.

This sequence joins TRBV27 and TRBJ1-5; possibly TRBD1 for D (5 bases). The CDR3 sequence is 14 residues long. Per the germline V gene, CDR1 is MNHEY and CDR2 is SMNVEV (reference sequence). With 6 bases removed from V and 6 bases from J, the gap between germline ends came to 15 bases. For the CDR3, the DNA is TGTGCCAGCAGCCCCGACAGTCAGATTCAGCCCCAGCATTTT. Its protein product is CASSPDSQIQPQHF.

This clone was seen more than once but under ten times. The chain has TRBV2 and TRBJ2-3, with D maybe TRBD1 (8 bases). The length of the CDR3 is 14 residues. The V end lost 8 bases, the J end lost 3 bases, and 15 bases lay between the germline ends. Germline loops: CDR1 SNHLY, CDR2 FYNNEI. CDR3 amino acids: CASGQGGGTDTQYF. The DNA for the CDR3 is TGTGCCAGCGGACAGGGAGGGGGAACAGATACGCAGTATTTT. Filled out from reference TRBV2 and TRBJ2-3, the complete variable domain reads EPEVTQTPSHQVTQMGQEVILRCVPISNHLYFYWYRQILGQKVEFLVSFYNNEISEKSEIFDDQFSVERPDGSNFTLKIRSTKLEDSAMYFCASGQGGGTDTQYFGPGTRLTVL.

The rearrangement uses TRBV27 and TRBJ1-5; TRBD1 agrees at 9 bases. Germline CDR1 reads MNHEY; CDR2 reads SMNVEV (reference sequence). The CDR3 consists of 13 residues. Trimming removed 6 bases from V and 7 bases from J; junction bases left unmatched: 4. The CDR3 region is CASSTGGYQPQHF. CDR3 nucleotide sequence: TGTGCCAGCAGCACAGGGGGCTACCAGCCCCAGCATTTT.

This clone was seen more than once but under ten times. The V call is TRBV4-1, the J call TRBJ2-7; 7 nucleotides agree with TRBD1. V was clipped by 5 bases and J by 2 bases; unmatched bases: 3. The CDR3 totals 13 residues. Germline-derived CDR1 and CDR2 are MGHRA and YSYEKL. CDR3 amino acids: CASSFDRAYEQYF. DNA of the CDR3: TGCGCCAGCAGCTTCGACAGGGCCTACGAGCAGTACTTC.

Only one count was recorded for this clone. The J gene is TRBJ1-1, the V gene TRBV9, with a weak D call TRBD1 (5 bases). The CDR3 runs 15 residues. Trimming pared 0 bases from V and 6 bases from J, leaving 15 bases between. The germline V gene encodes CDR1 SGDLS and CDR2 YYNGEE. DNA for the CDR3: TGTGCCAGCAGCGTAGCCGGGGGTGGGGACGCTGAAGCTTTCTTT. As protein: CASSVAGGGDAEAFF.

DNA of the CDR3: TGTGCCAGCAGTTTAGGGGAGGTTGCCCTTCAGCCCCAGCATTTT. It specifies CASSLGEVALQPQHF. The chain combines TRBV28 with TRBJ1-5; no clear D gene. CDR3 size: 15 residues. Germline CDR1 is MDHEN and CDR2 is SYDVKM. Trimming stripped 2 bases from V and 6 bases from J, with 14 bases between.